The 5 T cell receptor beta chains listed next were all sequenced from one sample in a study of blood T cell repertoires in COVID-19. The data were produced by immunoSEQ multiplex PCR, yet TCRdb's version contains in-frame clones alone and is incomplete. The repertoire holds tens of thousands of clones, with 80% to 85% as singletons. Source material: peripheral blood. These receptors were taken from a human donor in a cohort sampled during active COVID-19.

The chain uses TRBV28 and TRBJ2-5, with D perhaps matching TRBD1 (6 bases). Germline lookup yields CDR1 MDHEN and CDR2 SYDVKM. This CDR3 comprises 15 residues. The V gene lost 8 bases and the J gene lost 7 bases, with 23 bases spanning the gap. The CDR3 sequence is CASGPMIQGRGTQYF. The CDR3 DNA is TGTGCCAGCGGGCCCATGATACAGGGTAGAGGGACCCAGTACTTC. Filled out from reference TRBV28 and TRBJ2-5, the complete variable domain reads DVKVTQSSRYLVKRTGEKVFLECVQDMDHENMFWYRQDPGLGLRLIYFSYDVKMKEKGDIPEGYSVSREKKERFSLILESASTNQTSMYLCASGPMIQGRGTQYFGPGTRLLVL.

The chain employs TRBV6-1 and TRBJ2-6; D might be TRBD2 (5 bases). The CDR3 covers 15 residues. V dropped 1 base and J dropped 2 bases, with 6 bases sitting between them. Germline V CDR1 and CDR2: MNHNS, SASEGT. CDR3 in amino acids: CASSEEAAGANVLTF. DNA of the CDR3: TGTGCCAGCAGTGAAGAAGCGGCTGGGGCCAACGTCCTGACTTTC.

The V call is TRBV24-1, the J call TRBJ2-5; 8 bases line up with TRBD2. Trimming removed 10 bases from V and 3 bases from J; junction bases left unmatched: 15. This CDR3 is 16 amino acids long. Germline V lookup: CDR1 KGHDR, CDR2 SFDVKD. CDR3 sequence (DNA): TGTGCCACTGGGACCAGCGGGAGAGGGGGGAAAGAGACCCAGTACTTC. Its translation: CATGTSGRGGKETQYF.

For the CDR3, the DNA is TGTGCCAGCAGTTTCACCTACGAGCAGTACTTC. Translating gives CASSFTYEQYF. V and J are TRBV28 and TRBJ2-7; D ambiguous. The CDR3 covers 11 residues. The germline V gene encodes CDR1 MDHEN and CDR2 SYDVKM. The V end was cut by 3 bases, the J end by 2 bases, with 2 bases between.

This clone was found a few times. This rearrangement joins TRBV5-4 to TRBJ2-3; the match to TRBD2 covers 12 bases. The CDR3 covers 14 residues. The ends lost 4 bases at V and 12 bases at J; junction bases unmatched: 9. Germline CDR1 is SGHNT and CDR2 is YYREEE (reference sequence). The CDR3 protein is CASSPGLAGTPQYF. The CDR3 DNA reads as TGTGCCAGCAGCCCCGGACTAGCGGGAACTCCCCAGTATTTT.